This T cell receptor (beta chain) is drawn from a study of blood T cell repertoires in COVID-19. Trimming left V 1 base short and J 8 bases short, with 8 bases between. Germline values: CDR1 SEHNR, CDR2 FQNEAQ (reference sequence). The CDR3 is 12 amino acids. Only in-frame clones appear in the TCRdb table, and some are missing; sequencing was by immunoSEQ multiplex PCR. The data hold 85,000 to 90,000 clones, with roughly 89% observed a single time. The rearrangement joins TRBV7-9 to TRBJ1-1; no clear D. Material for sequencing was peripheral blood. The sequence was obtained from a woman aged 80 or older with active COVID-19. CDR3: CASSLVGREAFF. CDR3 sequence (DNA): TGTGCCAGCAGCTTAGTGGGCAGGGAAGCTTTCTTT.